Shown below are 14 T cell receptor beta chains from a single sample sequenced in a study of Ad26.COV2.S vaccination and SARS-CoV-2 variants. Treatment denoted: 19 received Ad26.COV2.S at low or high dose, single or two shots; about five received placebo; per-sample allocation not given. Samples came from day 63 after the first vaccine or placebo injection. The table came from immunoSEQ multiplex PCR; TCRdb's copy has only in-frame clones and leaves some out. This sample yields around 350,000 clones, of which roughly 84% are seen a single time; 3% to 4% belongs to the top ten. Here the sequenced sample was peripheral blood, taken in a trial of Ad26.COV2.S vaccine versus placebo. These receptor sequences come from a person aged 18-65 years who received the Ad26.COV2.S COVID-19 vaccine or a placebo.

V gene TRBV5-1 combines with J gene TRBJ2-1; perhaps TRBD2 as D (7 bases). The germline V gene has CDR1 SGHRS and CDR2 YFSETQ. This CDR3 has 14 residues. Trimming left V 2 bases short and J 5 bases short, with 11 bases between. The CDR3 sequence is CASSFAGAHNEQFF. The CDR3 DNA sequence: TGCGCCAGCAGCTTCGCGGGGGCCCACAATGAGCAGTTCTTC. The variable domain in full, completed from reference TRBV5-1 and TRBJ2-1, reads KAGVTQTPRYLIKTRGQQVTLSCSPISGHRSVSWYQQTPGQGLQFLFEYFSETQRNKGNFPGRFSGRQFSNSRSEMNVSTLELGDSALYLCASSFAGAHNEQFFGPGTRLTVL.

V and J are TRBV7-9 and TRBJ1-3; D may be TRBD1 (6 bases). CDR1 is SEHNR, CDR2 FQNEAQ, per germline (reference sequence). Trimming took off 6 bases at V and 2 bases at J, with 14 bases between the two ends. This CDR3 is 15 amino acids long. CDR3 DNA sequence: TGTGCCAGCAGTCTCCAGGGGACTACTGGAAACACCATATATTTT. Residues: CASSLQGTTGNTIYF. Based on the CDR3 plus reference TRBV7-9 and TRBJ1-3, the full variable domain is DTGVSQNPRHKITKRGQNVTFRCDPISEHNRLYWYRQTLGQGPEFLTYFQNEAQLEKSRLLSDRFSAERPKGSFSTLEIQRTEQGDSAMYLCASSLQGTTGNTIYFGEGSWLTVV.

This rearrangement joins TRBV5-1 to TRBJ2-3, with D unclear. The V end lost 0 bases, the J end lost 5 bases, and 13 bases lay between the germline ends. This CDR3 region has 15 residues. Germline CDR1 is SGHRS and CDR2 is YFSETQ. The CDR3 loop reads CASSLGLPNGDTQYF. The CDR3 DNA is TGCGCCAGCAGCTTGGGACTCCCTAATGGAGATACGCAGTATTTT.

For this clone: Other DNA sequences in the same sample also yield this CDR3. V is TRBV18 and J is TRBJ1-1; a weak D match, TRBD1 (5 bases). V was clipped by 3 bases and J by 0 bases, with 5 bases between them. Germline CDR1 is KGHSH and CDR2 is LQKENI. This CDR3 has 13 residues. This CDR3 reads CASSPGLNTEAFF. DNA of the CDR3: TGTGCCAGCTCACCGGGACTGAACACTGAAGCTTTCTTT.

The chain employs TRBV30 and TRBJ1-2, with TRBD1 identical over 8 bases. The germline CDR1 and CDR2 sequences are GTSNPN and SVGIG (reference sequence). V was pared by 8 bases and J by 8 bases, with 16 bases of the junction left unmatched. The CDR3 sequence is 14 residues long. The CDR3 DNA reads TGTGCCGTGTCTTGGACAGGGATTAGGGGCGGCTACACCTTC. This translates into CAVSWTGIRGGYTF.

This chain links TRBV19 with TRBJ1-1, with a possible D match to TRBD1 (5 bases). Trimming stripped 4 bases from V and 1 base from J, with 16 bases between. Germline CDR1 reads LNHDA; CDR2 reads SQIVND (reference sequence). The CDR3 consists of 16 residues. The CDR3 is CASSSSWRGPNTEAFF. The CDR3 region has the DNA TGTGCCAGTAGTAGTTCCTGGAGGGGACCGAACACTGAAGCTTTCTTT.

This clone was found a few times. This rearrangement joins TRBV7-9 to TRBJ1-3; tentatively, D is TRBD1 (6 bases). V gave up 1 base and J gave up 5 bases, with 9 bases separating them. The CDR3 has 14 residues. Germline values: CDR1 SEHNR, CDR2 FQNEAQ (reference sequence). The CDR3 protein is CASSLGGQRNTIYF. The CDR3 DNA reads TGTGCCAGCAGCTTAGGCGGACAGCGAAACACCATATATTTT.

This chain's CDR3 is CASSPLPGQTINEQFF. Written as DNA, the CDR3 is TGTGCCAGCAGCCCCTTGCCGGGACAGACCATCAATGAGCAGTTCTTC. The chain combines TRBV3-1 (or the pseudogene TRBV3-2) with TRBJ2-1; 7 bases map to TRBD1. The CDR3 is 16 amino acids. Trimming at V came to 4 bases and at J to 6 bases, leaving 12 bases not matched to a gene. Looked up from germline, CDR1 is LGHDT and CDR2 is YNNKEL (reference sequence).

The chain employs TRBV19 and TRBJ1-2; no clear D gene. Looked up from germline, CDR1 is LNHDA and CDR2 is SQIVND (reference sequence). The CDR3 is 14 amino acids. The V gene lost 7 bases and the J gene lost 8 bases, with 20 bases spanning the gap. CDR3 coding DNA: TGTGCCAGTACCATTTACGGGGAAGGCCTGGGCTACACCTTC. Amino acids: CASTIYGEGLGYTF.

This chain joins TRBV4-1 and TRBJ1-1; D remains ambiguous. The CDR3 consists of 17 residues. CDR1 is MGHRA, CDR2 YSYEKL, per germline. Trimming shortened V by 0 bases and J by 0 bases, and 14 bases separated the two germline ends. CDR3 sequence: CASSQDGMSRMNTEAFF. Here the CDR3 DNA reads TGCGCCAGCAGCCAAGATGGGATGAGCAGAATGAACACTGAAGCTTTCTTT.

Notes on this clone: This could be a read error, since a much larger clone is one nucleotide away. The chain has TRBV11-2 and TRBJ2-6, with TRBD2 as a possible D gene (6 bases). Germline lookup yields CDR1 SGHAT and CDR2 FQNNGV. Trimming took 1 base from V and 2 from J, leaving 6 bases between them. This CDR3 has 15 residues. The CDR3 region has the DNA TGTGCCAGCAGCTTAGGGGGGGCTGGGGCCAACGTCCTGACTTTC. Translation: CASSLGGAGANVLTF.

This clone was observed once. CDR3 sequence (DNA): TGTGCCAGCAGCTTCACAGGGGACGGCTACACCTTC. It yields the protein CASSFTGDGYTF. The V and J genes are TRBV11-2 and TRBJ1-2; 7 bases match TRBD1. J lost 8 bases, V lost 3 bases, and 3 bases had no gene match. Looked up from germline, CDR1 is SGHAT and CDR2 is FQNNGV. The CDR3 length is 12 residues.

The chain joins TRBV28 to TRBJ2-3; TRBD1 aligns across 7 bases. V trimming: 3 bases; J trimming: 5 bases; junction bases outside the gene matches: 8. Germline values: CDR1 MDHEN, CDR2 SYDVKM. The length of the CDR3 is 15 residues. CDR3 in amino acids: CASSFQRSGGDTQYF. The CDR3 DNA follows: TGTGCCAGCAGTTTTCAACGGTCAGGGGGAGATACGCAGTATTTT.

This clone was detected only a few times. At one end, the junction sequence differs from germline, possibly due to a read error. V gene TRBV7-7 combines with J gene TRBJ2-1, with 11 bases that match TRBD2. The CDR3 is made up of 16 amino acids. Germline CDR1 is SSHAT and CDR2 is FNYEAQ (reference sequence). The CDR3 DNA reads as TGTGCTAGCAGCTTAGGCGCTAGCGGGGGGTACAATGAGCAGTTCTTC. Amino acid sequence: CASSLGASGGYNEQFF.